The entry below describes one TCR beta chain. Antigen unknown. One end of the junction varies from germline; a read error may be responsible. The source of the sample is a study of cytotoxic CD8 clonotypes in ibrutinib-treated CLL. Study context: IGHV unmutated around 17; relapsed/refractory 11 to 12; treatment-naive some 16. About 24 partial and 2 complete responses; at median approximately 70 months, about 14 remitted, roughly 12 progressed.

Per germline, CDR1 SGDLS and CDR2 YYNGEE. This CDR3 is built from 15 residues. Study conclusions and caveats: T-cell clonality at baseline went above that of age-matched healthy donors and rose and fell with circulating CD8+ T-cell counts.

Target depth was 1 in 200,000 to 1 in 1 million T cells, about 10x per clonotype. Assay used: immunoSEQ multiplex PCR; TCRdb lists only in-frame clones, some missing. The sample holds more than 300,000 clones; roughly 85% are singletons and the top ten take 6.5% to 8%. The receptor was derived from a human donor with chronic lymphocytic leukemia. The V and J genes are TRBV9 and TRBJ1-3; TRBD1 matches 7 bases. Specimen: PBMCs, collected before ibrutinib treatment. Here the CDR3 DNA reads TGTGCCAGTAGCGTAGAGGGGGCCTCTGGAAACACCATATATTTT. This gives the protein CASSVEGASGNTIYF.